This TCR beta chain is from a study of graft-versus-host responses after intestinal transplantation. At the level of the study: Tacrolimus plus steroids were given to all recipients for roughly three years, preceded by anti-thymocyte globulin induction. The study, taken as a whole, reports: Early after transplant, HvG declines were associated with peak levels of circulating GvH clones. Some GvH clones were seen earlier in gut or blood, suggesting intestinal origin.

As concerns this clone: Antigen unknown. At one boundary the junction diverges from the germline segment, which might be a read error.

The table came from immunoSEQ multiplex PCR; TCRdb's copy has only in-frame clones and leaves some out. The sample shows some 110,000 clones, about 90% of them seen only once. The germline V gene encodes CDR1 MGHRA and CDR2 YSYEKL. The CDR3 consists of 15 residues. V is TRBV4-1 and J is TRBJ2-2; D might be TRBD1 or TRBD2, each matching 5 bases. The specimen was unstimulated CD4+ T cells sorted from spleen or lymph node cells, collected before intestinal transplant. This clonotype was obtained from a human donor who received an intestinal transplant. CDR3: CASRQGGGQGGELFF. CDR3 DNA sequence: TGCGCCAGCAGACAAGGAGGTGGGCAGGGCGGGGAGCTGTTTTTT.